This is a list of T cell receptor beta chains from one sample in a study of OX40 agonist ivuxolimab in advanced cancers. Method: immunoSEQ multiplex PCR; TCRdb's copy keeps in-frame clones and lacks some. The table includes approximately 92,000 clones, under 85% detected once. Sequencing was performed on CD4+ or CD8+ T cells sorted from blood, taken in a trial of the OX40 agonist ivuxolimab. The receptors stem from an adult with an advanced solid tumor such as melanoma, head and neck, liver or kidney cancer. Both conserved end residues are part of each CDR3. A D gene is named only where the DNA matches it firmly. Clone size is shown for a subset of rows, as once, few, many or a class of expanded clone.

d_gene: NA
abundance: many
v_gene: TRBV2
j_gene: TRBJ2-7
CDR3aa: CASSLKGGRLTVSYEQYF
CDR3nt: TGTGCCAGCAGCCTTAAGGGGGGACGATTGACGGTCTCCTACGAGCAGTACTTC

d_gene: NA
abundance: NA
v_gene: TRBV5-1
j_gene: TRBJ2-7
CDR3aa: CASSAQYHEQYF
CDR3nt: TGCGCCAGCAGCGCCCAGTACCACGAGCAGTACTTC

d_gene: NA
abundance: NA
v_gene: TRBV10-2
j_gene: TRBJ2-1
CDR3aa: CASSSLFTSYNEQFF
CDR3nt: TGCGCCAGCAGTTCCCTTTTCACATCCTACAATGAGCAGTTCTTC

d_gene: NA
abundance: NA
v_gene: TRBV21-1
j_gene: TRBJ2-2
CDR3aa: CATRGVAGGTGELFF
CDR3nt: NA

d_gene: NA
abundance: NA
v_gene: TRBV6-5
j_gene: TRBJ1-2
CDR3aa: CASSELSGYTF
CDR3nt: TGTGCCAGCAGTGAACTCTCTGGCTACACCTTC

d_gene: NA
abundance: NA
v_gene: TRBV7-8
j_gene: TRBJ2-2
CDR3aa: CASSLASGTGELFF
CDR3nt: TGTGCCAGCAGCTTAGCGAGTGGCACCGGGGAGCTGTTTTTT

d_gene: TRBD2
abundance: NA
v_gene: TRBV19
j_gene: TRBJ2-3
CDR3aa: CASSISGVMLGTQYF
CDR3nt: TGTGCCAGTAGTATTAGCGGGGTGATGCTCGGAACGCAGTATTTT

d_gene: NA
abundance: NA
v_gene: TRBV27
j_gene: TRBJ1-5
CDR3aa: CASRLTHSQPQHF
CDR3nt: TGTGCCAGCAGGCTAACGCACAGCCAGCCCCAGCATTTT

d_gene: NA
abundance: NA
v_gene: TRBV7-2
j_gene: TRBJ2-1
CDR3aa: CASSPSSVHYNEQFF
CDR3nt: TGTGCCAGCAGCCCGTCCTCGGTCCATTACAATGAGCAGTTCTTC

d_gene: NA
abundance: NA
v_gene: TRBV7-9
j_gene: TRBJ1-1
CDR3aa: CASSLMSAGEAFF
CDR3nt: TGTGCCAGCAGCTTAATGTCAGCGGGTGAAGCTTTCTTT

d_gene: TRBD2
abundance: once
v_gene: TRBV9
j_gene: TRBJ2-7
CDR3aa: CASSVLGIAGSEQYF
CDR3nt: TGTGCCAGCAGCGTCCTGGGGATAGCGGGGTCCGAGCAGTACTTC

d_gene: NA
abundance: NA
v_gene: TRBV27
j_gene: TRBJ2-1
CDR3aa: CASSLSQFNEQFF
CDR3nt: TGTGCCAGCAGTCTCTCACAGTTTAATGAGCAGTTCTTC

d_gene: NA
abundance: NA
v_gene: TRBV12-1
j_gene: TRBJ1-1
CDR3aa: CASSFAAGTEAFF
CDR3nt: NA

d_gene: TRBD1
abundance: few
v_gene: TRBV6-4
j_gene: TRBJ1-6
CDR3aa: CASSPGTGISPLHF
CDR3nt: TGTGCCAGCAGCCCCGGGACAGGGATCTCACCCCTCCACTTT

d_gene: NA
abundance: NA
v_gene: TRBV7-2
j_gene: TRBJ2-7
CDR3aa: CASSPGGPSSYEQYF
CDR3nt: TGTGCCAGCAGCCCAGGGGGGCCTAGCTCCTACGAGCAGTACTTC

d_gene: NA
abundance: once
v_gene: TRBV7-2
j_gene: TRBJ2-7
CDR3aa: CASSSRTAYEQYF
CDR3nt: TGTGCCAGCAGTTCCCGGACGGCCTACGAGCAGTACTTC

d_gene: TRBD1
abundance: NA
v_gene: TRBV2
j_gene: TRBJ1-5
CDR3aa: CASSRTGGRNQPQHF
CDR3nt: TGTGCCAGCAGTCGGACAGGGGGGAGGAATCAGCCCCAGCATTTT

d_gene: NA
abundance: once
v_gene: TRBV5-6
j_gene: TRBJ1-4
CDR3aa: CASSFGVANEKLFF
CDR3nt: TGTGCCAGCAGCTTTGGGGTGGCTAATGAAAAACTGTTTTTT

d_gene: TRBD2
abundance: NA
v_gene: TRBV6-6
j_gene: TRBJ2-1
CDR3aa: CASRDFSGRVNEQFF
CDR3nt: TGTGCCAGCAGAGATTTTAGCGGGAGGGTGAATGAGCAGTTCTTC

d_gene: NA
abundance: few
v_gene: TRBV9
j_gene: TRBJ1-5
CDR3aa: CASSASGLGQPQHF
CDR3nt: TGTGCCAGCAGCGCGTCAGGTCTTGGGCAGCCCCAGCATTTT

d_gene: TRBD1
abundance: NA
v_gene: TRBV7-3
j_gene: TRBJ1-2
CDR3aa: CASSSGTGNGYTF
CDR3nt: TGTGCCAGCAGCTCAGGGACAGGGAATGGCTACACCTTC

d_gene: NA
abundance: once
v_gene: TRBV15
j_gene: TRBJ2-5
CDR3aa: CATSKKDRKETQYF
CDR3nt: TGTGCCACCAGCAAGAAAGACAGGAAGGAGACCCAGTACTTC

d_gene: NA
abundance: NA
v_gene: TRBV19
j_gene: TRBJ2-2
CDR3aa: CASSAAAPGELFF
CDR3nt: TGTGCCAGTAGCGCGGCTGCTCCCGGGGAGCTGTTTTTT

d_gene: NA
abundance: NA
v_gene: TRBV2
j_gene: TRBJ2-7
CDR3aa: CASSEIPSPYWDRYEQYF
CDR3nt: TGTGCCAGCAGTGAAATCCCCTCCCCCTATTGGGACCGTTACGAGCAGTACTTC